A single sample gave rise to the 30 T cell receptor beta chains below, sequenced in a study of post-analysis software for immune sequencing data. Study-level results: Controls had lower frequencies than patients of about 5 TRBV segments, which included TRBV5-6, TRBV5-1 and TRBV20-1.

The library was made from cDNA and included unique molecular identifiers. TCRdb fed the PCR reads into MiXCR, producing one record per CDR3 protein. This table holds 700,000 to 800,000 distinct CDR3 sequences, 25% to 30% found once. Their antigen targets remain unknown. Sequencing was performed on blood. These receptor sequences come from a girl under 18 with multiple sclerosis.

The gene calls are TRBV4-2 and TRBJ1-6; 10 bases fit TRBD1. Trimming cost V 5 bases and J 7 bases; bases outside gene matches: 11. The CDR3 has 17 residues. Germline V gives CDR1 LGHNA, CDR2 YNFKEQ. As DNA, the CDR3 is TGTGCCAGCAGCGGACACCGGGACAGGGGTGGGAATTCACCCCTCCACTTT. This encodes CASSGHRDRGGNSPLHF.

This chain joins TRBV14 and TRBJ2-5, with a weak D call TRBD1 (5 bases). In germline, CDR1 is SGHDN, CDR2 FVKESK. V was shortened by 4 bases and J by 3 bases, with 12 bases between the two germline ends. There are 14 residues in the CDR3. CDR3 coding DNA: TGTGCCAGCAGCCCCCATTGGGGCAAAGAGACCCAGTACTTC. Translation gives CASSPHWGKETQYF.

As for this clonotype: A much larger clone lies one base from this, so it may be a read error. This chain uses TRBV7-8 with TRBJ2-7; TRBD1 is a possible D gene (6 bases). V was shortened by 2 bases and J by 10 bases, with 15 bases between the two germline ends. Germline V gives CDR1 SGHVS, CDR2 FQNEAQ. The length of the CDR3 is 13 residues. The CDR3 sequence: CASSLTGLEAQYF. The CDR3 region has the DNA TGTGCCAGCAGCTTAACAGGGTTGGAGGCCCAGTACTTC.

The rearrangement links TRBV20-1 to TRBJ1-5, with D possibly being TRBD1 (6 bases). V lost 5 bases and J lost 3, with 11 bases in between. The CDR3 totals 13 residues. Germline V gives CDR1 DFQATT, CDR2 SNEGSKA (reference sequence). The CDR3 sequence: CSAEQGANQPQHF. For the CDR3, the DNA is TGCAGTGCTGAACAGGGTGCCAATCAGCCCCAGCATTTT.

The CDR3 DNA reads as TGTGCCATCAGTGTACAGGGCGAGGCTAACTATGGCTACACCTTC. Encoded protein: CAISVQGEANYGYTF. This chain connects TRBV10-3 to TRBJ1-2; D might be TRBD1 (6 bases). Trimming removed 4 bases from V and 0 bases from J, with 12 bases in between. Per germline, CDR1 ENHRY and CDR2 SYGVKD. The CDR3 spans 15 residues.

Concerning this clonotype: A read error may explain this, as a much larger clone is one base away. The chain joins TRBV7-2 to TRBJ2-7, with no clear D. The CDR3 has 14 residues. Looked up from germline, CDR1 is SGHTA and CDR2 is FQGNSA. This chain's CDR3 is CASSLGMGSCEQYF. The CDR3 coding sequence is TGTGCCAGCAGCTTGGGTATGGGATCCTGCGAGCAGTACTTC.

This clonotype was picked up a small number of times. V and J are TRBV4-3 and TRBJ2-7; D is ambiguous. V was cut by 1 base and J by 5 bases, with 18 bases left in between. Germline loops: CDR1 LGHNA, CDR2 YSLEER. The CDR3 spans 16 residues. The CDR3 is CASSQGNDKTLHEQYF. The DNA of the CDR3 is TGCGCCAGCAGCCAAGGGAATGATAAGACCCTACACGAGCAGTACTTC.

The table lists this clonotype with a few counts. J is TRBJ2-1 and V is TRBV20-1, with 7 bases fitting TRBD1. V trimming: 3 bases; J trimming: 2 bases; junction bases outside the gene matches: 7. CDR3 length: 15 residues. The germline gives CDR1 DFQATT, CDR2 SNEGSKA (reference sequence). DNA of the CDR3: TGCAGTGCTAGTCCCGACAGGGATCCCTACAATGAGCAGTTCTTC. Translated: CSASPDRDPYNEQFF.

V gene TRBV7-2 combines with J gene TRBJ2-5, with D perhaps matching TRBD1 or TRBD2 (7 bases each). The assigned J gene may be wrong: the sequence end matches TRBJ2-7 better. Germline V gene lookup returns CDR1 SGHTA and CDR2 FQGNSA. The CDR3 covers 18 residues. This CDR3 reads CASSLARWVWEGANEQYF. CDR3 in DNA: TGTGCCAGCAGCTTAGCGAGATGGGTGTGGGAGGGGGCTAACGAGCAGTACTTC.

In this sample, this clonotype turned up a few times. V is TRBV20-1 and J is TRBJ2-3, with D tentatively TRBD1 (7 bases). CDR3 length: 15 amino acids. CDR1 and CDR2 (germline): DFQATT, SNEGSKA (reference sequence). The V end was cut by 6 bases, the J end by 3 bases, with 19 bases between. CDR3 sequence (DNA): TGCAGTGCCCACCTTAGACAGGGAGGAACAGATACGCAGTATTTT. Its translation is CSAHLRQGGTDTQYF.

The rearrangement joins TRBV15 to TRBJ2-1; no definite D call. The CDR3 runs 11 residues. Germline V gene sequence: CDR1 LNHNV, CDR2 YYDKDF (reference sequence). V was pared by 0 bases and J by 8 bases, with 2 bases between. This CDR3 reads CATSRDYEQFF. CDR3 coding DNA: TGTGCCACCAGCAGAGATTATGAGCAGTTCTTC.

The V gene is TRBV20-1, the J gene TRBJ2-3; 8 bases match TRBD1. Trimming at V came to 0 bases and at J to 4 bases, leaving 3 bases not matched to a gene. CDR1 and CDR2 (germline): DFQATT, SNEGSKA (reference sequence). The CDR3 covers 14 residues. CDR3 loop: CSAREGQGSDTQYF. The DNA of the CDR3 is TGCAGTGCTAGAGAAGGACAGGGCTCAGATACGCAGTATTTT.

Concerning this clonotype: An end of the junction does not agree with germline; a read error may underlie this. The rearrangement uses TRBV28 and TRBJ1-1; D ambiguous. Per the germline V gene, CDR1 is MDHEN and CDR2 is SYDVKM. The CDR3 runs to 12 residues. CDR3 sequence reads: CASSLRLSEAFF. CDR3 nucleotides: TGTGCCAGCAGTTTACGGTTATCTGAGGCTTTCTTT.

This clonotype has more than one count but fewer than ten. The genes are TRBV5-1 and TRBJ2-3; the D gene is possibly TRBD2 (6 bases). The CDR3 contains 17 residues. The V gene lost 0 bases and the J gene lost 0 bases, with 14 bases spanning the gap. The germline gives CDR1 SGHRS, CDR2 YFSETQ. The CDR3 here is CASSLGTGGLSTDTQYF. The CDR3 bases are TGCGCCAGCAGCTTGGGCACCGGGGGACTCAGCACAGATACGCAGTATTTT.

The table lists this clonotype with many counts. This chain links TRBV6-1 with TRBJ1-6; D gene uncertain. This CDR3 is built from 15 residues. Germline CDR1 is MNHNS and CDR2 is SASEGT. V lost 7 bases and J lost 5, with 15 bases in between. In DNA, the CDR3 is TGTGCCAGCACCCGAGCGGTGGTCGATAATTCACCCCTCCACTTT. The encoded protein is CASTRAVVDNSPLHF.

This clonotype was picked up a small number of times. The chain recombines TRBV12-3 or TRBV12-4 with TRBJ1-2; 9 nucleotides align to TRBD1. V was pared by 5 bases and J by 8 bases, with 15 bases of the junction left unmatched. CDR3 length: 16 residues. The CDR3 loop is CASSLSPGTGNGGYTF. CDR3 nucleotide sequence: TGTGCCAGCAGTCTAAGTCCCGGGACAGGGAATGGGGGCTACACCTTC.

This clonotype occurred a few times. The chain recombines TRBV7-2 with TRBJ2-7, with 9 bases identical to TRBD2. Germline loops: CDR1 SGHTA, CDR2 FQGNSA. V lost 4 bases to trimming and J lost 6 bases; unmatched junction nucleotides: 4. CDR3 length: 13 residues. The DNA for the CDR3 is TGTGCCAGCAGCTGGACTAGCGCTGGCGAGCAGTACTTC. Protein: CASSWTSAGEQYF. The full variable domain, its missing parts supplied by reference TRBV7-2 and TRBJ2-7, is GAGVSQSPSNKVTEKGKDVELRCDPISGHTALYWYRQSLGQGLEFLIYFQGNSAPDKSGLPSDRFSAERTGGSVSTLTIQRTQQEDSAVYLCASSWTSAGEQYFGPGTRLTVT.

This clonotype has only a few counts. This chain links TRBV2 with TRBJ2-1; 11 nucleotides line up with TRBD2. The DNA end favors TRBJ2-7, so the J call may be wrong. Germline values: CDR1 SNHLY, CDR2 FYNNEI. The CDR3 has 15 residues. Here the CDR3 reads CASRTSGTPYNEQYF. In DNA, the CDR3 is TGTGCCAGCAGGACTAGCGGGACCCCCTACAATGAGCAGTACTTC.

This clonotype was observed a handful of times. V and J are TRBV20-1 and TRBJ2-5; the D gene is possibly TRBD2 (6 bases). CDR1 and CDR2 (germline): DFQATT, SNEGSKA (reference sequence). This CDR3 is built from 15 residues. Trimming took 1 base from V and 3 from J, leaving 15 bases between them. In DNA form, the CDR3 reads TGCAGTGCTAGAGTTACGGGGAGGCCAAAAGAGACCCAGTACTTC. This sequence encodes CSARVTGRPKETQYF.

The sample holds many counts of this clonotype. Here the CDR3 reads CASSLSTTGGNSPLHF. Written as DNA, the CDR3 is TGTGCCAGCAGTTTATCCACGACAGGGGGTAATTCACCCCTCCACTTT. The chain joins TRBV27 to TRBJ1-6; TRBD1 matches at 9 bases. The trim removed 0 bases at V and 6 bases at J, leaving 3 bases unmatched. There are 16 residues in the CDR3. The V gene's germline CDR1 is MNHEY and CDR2 SMNVEV (reference sequence).

The DNA of the CDR3 is TGCAGTGCCGCCCGGACTAGCGGGGGAGCGATCCAAGAGACCCAGTACTTC. Translated: CSAARTSGGAIQETQYF. The rearrangement joins TRBV20-1 to TRBJ2-5, with TRBD2 matching over 13 bases. Germline V gene data show CDR1 as DFQATT and CDR2 as SNEGSKA (reference sequence). V shed 6 bases and J 1 base; nucleotides not matched to a gene: 11. CDR3 length: 17 amino acids.

This clonotype was counted a few times. The rearrangement uses TRBV12-5 and TRBJ2-7, with no clear D. In germline, CDR1 is LGHNT, CDR2 FRNRAP. The CDR3 length is 13 residues. V dropped 3 bases and J dropped 7 bases, with 13 bases sitting between them. In nucleotides, the CDR3 is TGTGCTAGTGGTTTCGATGACGGCCTGGAGCAGTACTTC. This translates into CASGFDDGLEQYF.

The rearrangement joins TRBV5-1 to TRBJ2-7; 13 positions match TRBD2. The CDR3 has 15 residues. The germline CDR1 and CDR2 sequences are SGHRS and YFSETQ. V lost 4 bases and J lost 3; bases outside the gene matches: 4. The CDR3, as DNA: TGCGCCAGCAGCCCGGGACTAGCGGGATTCTACGAGCAGTACTTC. Its protein product is CASSPGLAGFYEQYF. The variable domain in full, completed from reference TRBV5-1 and TRBJ2-7, reads KAGVTQTPRYLIKTRGQQVTLSCSPISGHRSVSWYQQTPGQGLQFLFEYFSETQRNKGNFPGRFSGRQFSNSRSEMNVSTLELGDSALYLCASSPGLAGFYEQYFGPGTRLTVT.

The V call is TRBV20-1, the J call TRBJ1-4; D gene unclear. CDR3 size: 16 residues. V was shortened by 3 bases and J by 0 bases, with 14 bases between the two germline ends. CDR1 is DFQATT, CDR2 SNEGSKA, per germline (reference sequence). The CDR3 bases are TGCAGTGCTAGTATGTCGGCAACCCCAACTAATGAAAAACTGTTTTTT. It translates to CSASMSATPTNEKLFF.

The V gene is TRBV5-1, the J gene TRBJ2-1; 10 positions match TRBD2. Germline assignment: CDR1 SGHRS and CDR2 YFSETQ. This CDR3 has 16 amino acids. J gave up 8 bases and V 5 bases, and 13 bases lay outside the gene matches. CDR3 sequence: CASSPTLAGVADEQFF. The CDR3 DNA sequence: TGCGCCAGCAGTCCAACTCTAGCGGGAGTGGCTGATGAGCAGTTCTTC.

The chain employs TRBV29-1 and TRBJ2-5, with 7 bases matching TRBD2. Germline trimming cut 4 bases from V and 5 bases from J; bases unmatched to any gene: 4. Germline-derived CDR1 and CDR2 are SQVTM and ANQGSEA. The CDR3 totals 12 residues. CDR3 in amino acids: CSVATSAETQYF. CDR3 sequence (DNA): TGCAGCGTTGCAACTAGCGCGGAGACCCAGTACTTC.

This clonotype has a count of ten or more. This sequence joins TRBV6-2 or TRBV6-3 and TRBJ2-1, with D perhaps TRBD2 (5 bases). Germline V gives CDR1 MNHEY, CDR2 SVGEGT. V was pared by 2 bases and J by 7 bases, with 24 bases between. There are 18 residues in the CDR3. CDR3 DNA: TGTGCCAGCAGTTACGCAGGACGGACTGACCCCGTCGGGAATGAGCAGTTCTTC. This encodes CASSYAGRTDPVGNEQFF.

V is TRBV7-9 and J is TRBJ2-1; D gene ambiguous. Trimming pared 4 bases from V and 5 bases from J, leaving 12 bases between. CDR1 and CDR2 (germline): SEHNR, FQNEAQ (reference sequence). This CDR3 has 14 amino acids. In DNA form, the CDR3 reads TGTGCCAGCAGCTCACCCGGGCCGGACAATGAGCAGTTCTTC. Translating gives CASSSPGPDNEQFF.

The V and J genes are TRBV4-2 and TRBJ2-7; D not resolved. The germline gives CDR1 LGHNA, CDR2 YNFKEQ. The CDR3 loop spans 14 amino acids. Trimming removed 4 bases at V and 2 bases at J, with 12 bases between. CDR3 protein: CASSPFTDPYEQYF. The CDR3 DNA reads TGTGCCAGCAGCCCATTTACGGACCCCTACGAGCAGTACTTC.

This clonotype was counted a few times. The CDR3 DNA follows: TGCAGTGCTAGAAATTACGGTTTAGCCAAAAACATTCAGTACTTC. This gives the protein CSARNYGLAKNIQYF. The chain has TRBV20-1 and TRBJ2-4; D not certain. CDR1 DFQATT and CDR2 SNEGSKA come from the germline V gene (reference sequence). The CDR3 spans 15 residues. V shed 2 bases and J shed 0 bases, with 11 bases lying between them.